Below are 20 T cell receptor beta chains sequenced from a single sample in a study of molecular identifiers for immune sequencing clone quantification. In TCRdb, the PCR reads were re-called with MiXCR into one record per CDR3 protein. Altogether some 91,000 distinct CDR3 sequences are present, 24% being singletons, with the ten largest covering 0.94%. Sequencing input: naive CD8+ T cells from blood, with Jurkat cell RNA spiked in. Regarding subset: FACS-sorted CD8+CD4-CCR7+CD45RA+ naive T cells. Receptors were obtained from a human donor in good health. Some libraries in this study had Jurkat cell RNA spiked in.

The sample holds many counts of this clonotype. The V and J genes are TRBV9 and TRBJ2-3, with a possible D match to TRBD1 (5 bases). The V end lost 3 bases, the J end lost 2 bases, and 19 bases lay between the germline ends. CDR1 and CDR2 from the germline V gene are SGDLS and YYNGEE. This CDR3 contains 17 residues. Here the CDR3 reads CASSAPSTDTYTDTQYF. The CDR3 nucleotides are TGTGCCAGCAGCGCACCATCGACAGACACCTACACAGATACGCAGTATTTT.

This chain links TRBV7-2 with TRBJ2-7; 7 bases line up with TRBD1. The germline gives CDR1 SGHTA, CDR2 FQGNSA. This CDR3 spans 14 amino acids. Trimming cost V 2 bases and J 4 bases; bases outside gene matches: 5. Here the CDR3 reads CASSLPGGVYEQYF. In DNA, the CDR3 is TGTGCCAGCAGCTTACCAGGGGGTGTTTACGAGCAGTACTTC.

This clonotype has at least ten counts. The chain is built from TRBV29-1 and TRBJ2-6; weak D call: TRBD1 (6 bases). CDR3 size: 17 residues. Per germline, CDR1 SQVTM and CDR2 ANQGSEA. The V and J ends lost 0 bases and 0 bases respectively, with 12 bases between them. The CDR3 loop is CSVEERTESSGANVLTF. The CDR3 DNA reads TGCAGCGTTGAAGAACGGACAGAGAGCTCTGGGGCCAACGTCCTGACTTTC.

Of note for this clonotype: A much larger clone is a single base away; this may be a read error. Without the conserved terminal phenylalanine or tryptophan, this CDR3 likely stems from a read error. The rearrangement links TRBV7-9 to TRBJ2-2, with D maybe TRBD1 (5 bases). The CDR3 has 15 amino acids. V was pared by 10 bases and J by 5 bases, with 20 bases between. CDR1 is SEHNR, CDR2 FQNEAQ, per germline (reference sequence). CDR3 DNA: TGTGCCATAAGCAGGGAAGGCAGAATTACCGGGGAGCTGTTTTCT. As protein: CAISREGRITGELFS.

V gene TRBV20-1 combines with J gene TRBJ2-7; the match to TRBD2 covers 9 bases. Per germline, CDR1 DFQATT and CDR2 SNEGSKA (reference sequence). The V segment lost 0 bases and the J segment 6 bases; nucleotides outside the gene matches: 15. The CDR3 is 17 amino acids. The CDR3 nucleotides are TGCAGTGCTAGAGACGGGGTCATAGCGGGAGTGGCTCCCGAGCAGTACTTC. Its protein is CSARDGVIAGVAPEQYF.

Details on this clonotype: This could be a read error, since a much larger clone is one nucleotide away. The V and J genes are TRBV2 and TRBJ2-7; 7 bases line up with TRBD1. The CDR3 loop spans 17 amino acids. V dropped 6 bases and J dropped 6; count of bases not matched to a gene: 20. The V gene's germline CDR1 is SNHLY and CDR2 FYNNEI. The CDR3 DNA reads as TGTGCCAGCAGCCCCACCGCCGACAGGGTTGGGGATCGCGAGCAGTACTTC. Translation gives CASSPTADRVGDREQYF.

On this clonotype: This may stem from a read error, because a much larger clone lies one nucleotide away. The rearrangement uses TRBV4-3 and TRBJ2-5; D is unclear. V shed 2 bases and J shed 5 bases, with 6 bases lying between them. The CDR3 consists of 12 residues. Germline CDR1 is LGHNA and CDR2 is YSLEER. CDR3 loop: CASSQLGETQYF. CDR3 DNA: TGCGCCAGCAGCCAACTTGGGGAGACCCAGTACTTC.

This clonotype was detected ten times or more. The chain has TRBV4-3 and TRBJ1-1, with TRBD1 identical over 7 bases. The V gene end was trimmed by 0 bases and the J gene end by 4 bases; junction bases not matched to a gene: 5. The CDR3 spans 15 residues. Germline values: CDR1 LGHNA, CDR2 YSLEER. CDR3 in DNA: TGCGCCAGCAGCCAAGATCTGGCAGGGGGCACTGAAGCTTTCTTT. Translated, it gives CASSQDLAGGTEAFF.

This clonotype rates as medium-sized. The V gene is TRBV12-3 or TRBV12-4, the J gene TRBJ2-3; no clear D. The CDR3 has 15 residues. The ends were cut back, 1 base at V and 2 bases at J, with 10 bases in the middle. The CDR3 coding sequence is TGTGCCAGCAGTTTAGTAACCTTCTCCACAGATACGCAGTATTTT. It yields the protein CASSLVTFSTDTQYF.

This clonotype was counted many times. The rearrangement uses TRBV29-1 and TRBJ2-7, with TRBD2 as a possible D gene (5 bases). Trimming removed 0 bases from V and 0 bases from J, with 9 bases in between. Germline-derived CDR1 and CDR2 are SQVTM and ANQGSEA. This CDR3 has 14 amino acids. The DNA for the CDR3 is TGCAGCGTTGAAGAGGAGGCTAGCTCCTACGAGCAGTACTTC. Its translation is CSVEEEASSYEQYF.

In regard to this clonotype: Possible read error: a much larger clone is one base away. The gene calls are TRBV20-1 and TRBJ2-7; 7 bases line up with TRBD1. Germline V gene sequence: CDR1 DFQATT, CDR2 SNEGSKA (reference sequence). The CDR3 runs to 14 residues. The CDR3: CSAGDRDSTYEQYF. The DNA for the CDR3 is TGCAGTGCTGGAGATCGGGACAGTACCTACGAGCAGTACTTC.

The rearrangement uses TRBV2 and TRBJ2-7; D gene unclear. Trimming removed 8 bases from V and 3 bases from J, with 8 bases in between. Germline V gives CDR1 SNHLY, CDR2 FYNNEI. The CDR3 sequence is 11 residues long. The CDR3 sequence is CASLSRYEQYF. DNA of the CDR3: TGTGCCAGCTTGAGTCGCTACGAGCAGTACTTC.

A remark on this clonotype: A clone one base away is much larger, so this may be a read error. CDR3 region: CACSLGLGQGADTQYF. The CDR3 DNA reads as TGTGCCTGCAGCTTAGGGCTAGGACAGGGGGCAGATACGCAGTATTTT. The chain employs TRBV7-9 and TRBJ2-3; 10 bases match TRBD1. The CDR3 has 16 residues. Germline CDR1 and CDR2: SEHNR and FQNEAQ (reference sequence).

This clonotype was recorded at least ten times. The chain joins TRBV6-5 to TRBJ2-3; D is unresolved. V lost 6 bases and J 11 bases, leaving 15 bases between the germline ends. Germline values: CDR1 MNHEY, CDR2 SVGAGI. The CDR3 has 12 amino acids. The CDR3 here is CASSPLGGEQYF. In nucleotides, the CDR3 is TGTGCCAGCAGCCCCCTGGGCGGCGAGCAGTATTTT.

V usage is TRBV5-4 and J usage is TRBJ2-3; 9 positions match TRBD2. This CDR3 has 18 amino acids. The germline V gene encodes CDR1 SGHNT and CDR2 YYREEE (reference sequence). V gave up 1 base and J gave up 2 bases; unmatched junction bases: 11. CDR3 sequence: CASSLFSGSSSFTDTQYF. In DNA form, the CDR3 reads TGTGCCAGCAGCTTGTTTAGCGGGAGCTCGAGTTTCACAGATACGCAGTATTTT.

This clonotype appeared many times. The chain couples TRBV7-2 to TRBJ2-3; possibly TRBD1 for D (5 bases). The CDR3 contains 15 residues. The V gene's germline CDR1 is SGHTA and CDR2 FQGNSA. Between the trimmed V and J ends, which lost 7 bases and 4 bases, there was a span of 18 bases. This CDR3 reads CASMRGNRRSDTQYF. As DNA, the CDR3 is TGTGCCAGCATGCGAGGCAACAGGCGATCAGATACGCAGTATTTT.

At least ten counts were recorded for this clonotype. V is TRBV6-5 and J is TRBJ1-5; D remains ambiguous. V gave up 2 bases and J gave up 6 bases, with 8 bases separating them. CDR3 length: 13 residues. Germline CDR1 and CDR2: MNHEY and SVGAGI. The CDR3 nucleotides read TGTGCCAGCAGTTACGAGATAAGTCAGCCCCAGCATTTT. It codes for CASSYEISQPQHF.

For this clonotype: A much bigger clone sits one base away, suggesting this may be a read error. V usage is TRBV19 and J usage is TRBJ1-1; no clear D. CDR3 length equals 13 residues. CDR1 is LNHDA, CDR2 SQIVND, per germline (reference sequence). CDR3 sequence: CASSTPGNTEALF. The CDR3 DNA is TGTGCCAGTAGTACCCCCGGGAACACTGAAGCTCTCTTT. Looking up the rest from reference TRBV19 and TRBJ1-1 gives the full variable domain: DGGITQSPKYLFRKEGQNVTLSCEQNLNHDAMYWYRQDPGQGLRLIYYSQIVNDFQKGDIAEGYSVSREKKESFPLTVTSAQKNPTAFYLCASSTPGNTEALFGQGTRLTVV.

This clonotype has a count of ten or more. The chain couples TRBV28 to TRBJ2-3; D gene uncertain. V was pared by 3 bases and J by 0 bases, with 7 bases between. The CDR3 length is 14 residues. The germline gives CDR1 MDHEN, CDR2 SYDVKM. The chain's CDR3 is CASSFGISTDTQYF. CDR3 bases: TGTGCCAGCAGTTTTGGTATTAGCACAGATACGCAGTATTTT.

This clonotype was detected many times. The V call is TRBV7-2, the J call TRBJ2-1, with D unresolved. Germline-derived CDR1 and CDR2 are SGHTA and FQGNSA. This CDR3 region has 13 residues. V lost 5 bases and J 0 bases, leaving 5 bases between the germline ends. The CDR3 spells CASSQDSYNEQFF. As DNA, the CDR3 is TGTGCCAGCAGCCAAGACTCCTACAATGAGCAGTTCTTC. The full variable domain, in which reference TRBV7-2 and TRBJ2-1 provide the parts outside the CDR3, is GAGVSQSPSNKVTEKGKDVELRCDPISGHTALYWYRQSLGQGLEFLIYFQGNSAPDKSGLPSDRFSAERTGGSVSTLTIQRTQQEDSAVYLCASSQDSYNEQFFGPGTRLTVL.